This section outlines one TCR beta chain sequence together with its context. Its antigen is unidentified. The CDR3 sequence is 13 residues long. V shed 4 bases and J 1 base; nucleotides not matched to a gene: 2. The germline V gene encodes CDR1 SQVTM and CDR2 ANQGSEA. The data originate from a study of cytomegalovirus exposure and HLA in healthy donors. Both 60 Vbeta primers and 13 Jbeta primers went into the PCR. TCRdb keeps only in-frame clones here, not all; method: immunoSEQ multiplex PCR. The table lists under 200,000 clones, around three quarters of them singletons. Notes on the study in general: For TCR beta chains, V- and J-gene trimming was later linked to a missense DCLRE1C variant. Researchers had no immune exposure information except CMV serostatus available. Researchers reportedly found TCR beta sequences accurately predicted most subjects' HLA-A and HLA-B alleles.

V usage is TRBV29-1 and J usage is TRBJ2-5; 8 bases match TRBD2. What was sequenced was PBMCs. This clonotype was sampled from a woman aged 30 to 39 in good health and CMV-seronegative. CDR3 in amino acids: CSVVAGIQETQYF. CDR3 nucleotide sequence: TGCAGCGTTGTAGCGGGAATCCAAGAGACCCAGTACTTC.